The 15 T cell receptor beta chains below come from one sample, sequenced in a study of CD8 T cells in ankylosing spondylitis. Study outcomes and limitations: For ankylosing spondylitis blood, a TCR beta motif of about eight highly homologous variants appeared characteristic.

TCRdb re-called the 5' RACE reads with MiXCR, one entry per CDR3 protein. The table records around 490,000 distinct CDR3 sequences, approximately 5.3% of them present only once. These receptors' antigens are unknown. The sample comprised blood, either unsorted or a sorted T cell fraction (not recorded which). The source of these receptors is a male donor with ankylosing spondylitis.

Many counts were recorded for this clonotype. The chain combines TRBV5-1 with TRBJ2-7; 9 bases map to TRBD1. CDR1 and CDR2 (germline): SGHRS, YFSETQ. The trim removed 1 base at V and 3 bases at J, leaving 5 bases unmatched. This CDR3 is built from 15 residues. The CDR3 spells CASSLSPGQGYEQYF. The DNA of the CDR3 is TGCGCCAGCAGCTTGTCTCCGGGACAGGGCTACGAGCAGTACTTC.

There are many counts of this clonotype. The CDR3 region has the DNA TGTGCCAGCAGCTTGGCCGGAGGGGACGGAGTGAGTCTTTATGGCTACACCTTC. This encodes CASSLAGGDGVSLYGYTF. The rearrangement uses TRBV5-5 and TRBJ1-2; tentatively, D is TRBD1 (5 bases). Germline CDR1 reads SGHKS; CDR2 reads YYEKEE (reference sequence). The CDR3 runs to 18 residues. Trimming cost V 0 bases and J 5 bases, with 23 bases left between them. The whole variable domain, filled in from reference TRBV5-5 and TRBJ1-2, reads DAGVTQSPTHLIKTRGQQVTLRCSPISGHKSVSWYQQVLGQGPQFIFQYYEKEERGRGNFPDRFSARQFPNYSSELNVNALLLGDSALYLCASSLAGGDGVSLYGYTFGSGTRLTVV.

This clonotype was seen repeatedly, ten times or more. This CDR3 reads CASSPGTGNEQFF. DNA for the CDR3: TGTGCCAGCAGCCCCGGGACAGGCAATGAGCAGTTCTTC. The chain is built from TRBV7-8 and TRBJ2-1, with TRBD1 identical over 8 bases. Trimming at V came to 5 bases and at J to 6 bases, leaving 3 bases not matched to a gene. Germline V gene data show CDR1 as SGHVS and CDR2 as FQNEAQ. This CDR3 spans 13 amino acids.

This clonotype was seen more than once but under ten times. The CDR3 nucleotides are TGTGCCTGGAGTGGGACTAGCGGGAGGTTACACAATGAGCAGTTCTTC. It codes for CAWSGTSGRLHNEQFF. This chain uses TRBV30 with TRBJ2-1; 14 positions agree with TRBD2. The trim removed 1 base at V and 5 bases at J, leaving 4 bases unmatched. CDR3 length: 16 residues. Germline V gene sequence: CDR1 GTSNPN, CDR2 SVGIG (reference sequence).

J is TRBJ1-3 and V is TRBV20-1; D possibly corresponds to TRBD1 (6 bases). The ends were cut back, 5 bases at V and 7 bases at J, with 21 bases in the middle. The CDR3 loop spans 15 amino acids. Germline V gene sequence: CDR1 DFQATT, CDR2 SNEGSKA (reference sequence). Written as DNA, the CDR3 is TGCAGTGCTGGGAGTCAACAGGGCCCAATCAACACCATATATTTT. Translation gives CSAGSQQGPINTIYF.

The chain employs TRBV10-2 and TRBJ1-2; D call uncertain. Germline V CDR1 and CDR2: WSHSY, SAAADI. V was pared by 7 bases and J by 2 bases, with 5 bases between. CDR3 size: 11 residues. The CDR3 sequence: CASKGNYGYTF. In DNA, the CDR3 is TGCGCCAGCAAAGGGAACTATGGCTACACCTTC.

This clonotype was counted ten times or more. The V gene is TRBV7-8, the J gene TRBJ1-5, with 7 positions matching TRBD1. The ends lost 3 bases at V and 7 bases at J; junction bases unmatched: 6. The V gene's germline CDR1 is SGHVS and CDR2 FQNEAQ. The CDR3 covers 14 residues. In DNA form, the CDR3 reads TGTGCCAGCAGCTTCGACAGGGTGAGCCAGCCCCAGCATTTT. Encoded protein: CASSFDRVSQPQHF.

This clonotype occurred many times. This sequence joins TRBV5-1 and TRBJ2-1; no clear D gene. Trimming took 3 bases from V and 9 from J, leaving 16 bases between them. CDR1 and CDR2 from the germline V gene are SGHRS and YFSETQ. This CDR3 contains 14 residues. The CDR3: CASSSPRPGSEQFF. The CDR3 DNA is TGCGCCAGCAGCTCCCCCAGACCCGGTAGTGAGCAGTTCTTC.

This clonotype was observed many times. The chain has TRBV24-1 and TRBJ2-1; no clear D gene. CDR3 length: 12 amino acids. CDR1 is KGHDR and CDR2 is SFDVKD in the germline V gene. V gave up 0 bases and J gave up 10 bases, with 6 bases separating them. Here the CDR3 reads CATSDLDWEQFF. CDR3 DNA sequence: TGTGCCACCAGTGATTTGGACTGGGAGCAGTTCTTC.

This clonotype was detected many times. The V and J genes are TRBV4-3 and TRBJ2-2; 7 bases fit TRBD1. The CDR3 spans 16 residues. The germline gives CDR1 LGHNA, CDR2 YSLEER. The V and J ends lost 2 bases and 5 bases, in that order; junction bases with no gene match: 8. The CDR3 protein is CASSQRPGTATGELFF. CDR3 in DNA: TGCGCCAGCAGCCAACGACCCGGGACAGCAACCGGGGAGCTGTTTTTT.

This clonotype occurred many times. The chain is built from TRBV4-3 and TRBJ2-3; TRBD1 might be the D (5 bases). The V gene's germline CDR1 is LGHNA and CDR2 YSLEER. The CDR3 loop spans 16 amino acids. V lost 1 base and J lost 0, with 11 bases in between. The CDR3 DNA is TGCGCCAGCAGCCAAGGGTCACAGGCTAGCACAGATACGCAGTATTTT. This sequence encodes CASSQGSQASTDTQYF.

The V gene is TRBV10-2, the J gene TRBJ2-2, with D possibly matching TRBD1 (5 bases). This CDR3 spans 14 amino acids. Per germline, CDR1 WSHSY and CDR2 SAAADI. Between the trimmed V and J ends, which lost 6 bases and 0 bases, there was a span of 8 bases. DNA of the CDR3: TGCGCCAGCAGCAGGGCCTCGAACACCGGGGAGCTGTTTTTT. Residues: CASSRASNTGELFF.

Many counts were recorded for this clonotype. The DNA of the CDR3 is TGCGCCAGCAGTCCGGCCGCTCAAACAAGAGAGACCCAGTACTTC. Its translation is CASSPAAQTRETQYF. The gene calls are TRBV5-1 and TRBJ2-5; D gene uncertain. Per germline, CDR1 SGHRS and CDR2 YFSETQ. V lost 5 bases, J lost 4 bases, and 18 bases lay in between. CDR3 length: 15 residues.

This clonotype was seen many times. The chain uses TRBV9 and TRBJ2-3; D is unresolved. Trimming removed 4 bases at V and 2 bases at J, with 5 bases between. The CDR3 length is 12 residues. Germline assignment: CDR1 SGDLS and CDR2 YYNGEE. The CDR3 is CASSRITDTQYF. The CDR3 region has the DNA TGTGCCAGCAGCAGGATCACAGATACGCAGTATTTT.

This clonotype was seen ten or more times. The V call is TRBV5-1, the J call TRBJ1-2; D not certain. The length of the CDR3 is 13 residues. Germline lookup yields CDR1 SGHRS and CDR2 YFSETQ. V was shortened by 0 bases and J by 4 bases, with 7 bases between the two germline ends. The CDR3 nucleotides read TGCGCCAGCAGCTTGGGACACTCCTATGGCTACACCTTC. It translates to CASSLGHSYGYTF.